The entry below gives a single T cell receptor beta chain sequence along with its context. The sample is drawn from a study of OX40 agonist ivuxolimab in advanced cancers. Study as a whole: A male proportion of 70% to 90% was recorded, with mean age around 60 years and range roughly 23 to 79.

Germline V gene data show CDR1 as SGHRS and CDR2 as YFSETQ. Trimming cost V 4 bases and J 3 bases; bases outside gene matches: 9. This CDR3 is 16 amino acids long. The assay was immunoSEQ multiplex PCR, and TCRdb's table has in-frame clones only and misses some. The sample has fewer than 75,000 clones, about 88% seen once; the top ten hold roughly 0.67%. The chain combines TRBV5-1 with TRBJ1-3; TRBD1 matches at 8 bases. The sequence came from an adult with an advanced solid tumor such as melanoma, head and neck, liver or kidney cancer. Specimen: CD4+ or CD8+ T cells sorted from blood, collected in a trial of the OX40 agonist ivuxolimab. CDR3 nucleotide sequence: TGCGCCAGCAGCACACGAGGGACAGGTGATGGAAACACCATATATTTT. It translates to CASSTRGTGDGNTIYF.